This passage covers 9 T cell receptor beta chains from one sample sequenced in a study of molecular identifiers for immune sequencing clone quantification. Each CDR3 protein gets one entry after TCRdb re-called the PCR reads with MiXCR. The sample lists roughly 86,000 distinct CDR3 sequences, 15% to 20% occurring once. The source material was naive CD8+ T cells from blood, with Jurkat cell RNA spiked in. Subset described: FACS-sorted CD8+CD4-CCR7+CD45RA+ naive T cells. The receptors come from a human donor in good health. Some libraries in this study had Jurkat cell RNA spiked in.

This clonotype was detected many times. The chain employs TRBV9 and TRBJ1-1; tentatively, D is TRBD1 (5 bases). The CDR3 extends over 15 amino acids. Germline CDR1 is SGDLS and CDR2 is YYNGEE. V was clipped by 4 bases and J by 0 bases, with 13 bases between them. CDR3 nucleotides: TGTGCCAGCAGCTTCGGGGGAGACATGAACACTGAAGCTTTCTTT. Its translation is CASSFGGDMNTEAFF.

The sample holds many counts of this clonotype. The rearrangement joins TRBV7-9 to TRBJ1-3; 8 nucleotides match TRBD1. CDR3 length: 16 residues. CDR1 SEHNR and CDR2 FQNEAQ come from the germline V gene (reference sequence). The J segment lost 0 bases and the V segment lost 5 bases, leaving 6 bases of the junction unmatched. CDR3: CASSPDTGGSGNTIYF. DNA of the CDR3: TGTGCCAGCAGCCCGGACACAGGGGGCTCTGGAAACACCATATATTTT.

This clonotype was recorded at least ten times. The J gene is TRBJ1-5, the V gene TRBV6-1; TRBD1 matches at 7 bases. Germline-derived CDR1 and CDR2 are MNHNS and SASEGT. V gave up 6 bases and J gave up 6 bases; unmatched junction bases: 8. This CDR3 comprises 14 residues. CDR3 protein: CASSLTGMGQPQHF. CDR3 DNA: TGTGCCAGCAGCCTGACAGGGATGGGTCAGCCCCAGCATTTT.

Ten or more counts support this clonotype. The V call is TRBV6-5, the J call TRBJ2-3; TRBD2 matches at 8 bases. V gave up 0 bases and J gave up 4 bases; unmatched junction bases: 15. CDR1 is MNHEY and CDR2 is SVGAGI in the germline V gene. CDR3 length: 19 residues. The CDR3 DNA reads TGTGCCAGCAGTTACTCGATCGGTCAAGCGGGAGTTCTTGCAGATACGCAGTATTTT. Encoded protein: CASSYSIGQAGVLADTQYF.

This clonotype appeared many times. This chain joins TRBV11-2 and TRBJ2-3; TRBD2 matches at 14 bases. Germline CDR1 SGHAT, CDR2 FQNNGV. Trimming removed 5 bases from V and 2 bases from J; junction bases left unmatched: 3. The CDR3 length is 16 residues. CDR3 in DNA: TGTGCCAGCAGCACGGGACTAGCGGGGGTCACAGATACGCAGTATTTT. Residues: CASSTGLAGVTDTQYF.

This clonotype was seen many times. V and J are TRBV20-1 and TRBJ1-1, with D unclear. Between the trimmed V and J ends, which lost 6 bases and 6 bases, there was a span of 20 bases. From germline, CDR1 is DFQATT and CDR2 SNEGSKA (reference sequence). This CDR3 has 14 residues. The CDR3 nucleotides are TGCAGTGCAACATTGACTCTGAGTGGGTCTGAAGCTTTCTTT. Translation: CSATLTLSGSEAFF.

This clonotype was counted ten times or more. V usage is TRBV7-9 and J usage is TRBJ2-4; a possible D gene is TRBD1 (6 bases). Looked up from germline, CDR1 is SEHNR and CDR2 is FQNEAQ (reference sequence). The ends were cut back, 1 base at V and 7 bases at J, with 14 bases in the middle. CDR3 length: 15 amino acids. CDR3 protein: CASSLGPGTSNIQYF. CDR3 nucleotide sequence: TGTGCCAGCAGCTTAGGCCCCGGGACATCTAACATTCAGTACTTC.

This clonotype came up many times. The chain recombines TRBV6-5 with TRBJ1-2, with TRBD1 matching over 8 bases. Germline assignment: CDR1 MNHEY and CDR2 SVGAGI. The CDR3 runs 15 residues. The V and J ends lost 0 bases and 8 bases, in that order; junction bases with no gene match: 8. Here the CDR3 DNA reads TGTGCCAGCAGTTACTCGAGGGGGACAGGAAGAGGCTACACCTTC. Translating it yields CASSYSRGTGRGYTF.

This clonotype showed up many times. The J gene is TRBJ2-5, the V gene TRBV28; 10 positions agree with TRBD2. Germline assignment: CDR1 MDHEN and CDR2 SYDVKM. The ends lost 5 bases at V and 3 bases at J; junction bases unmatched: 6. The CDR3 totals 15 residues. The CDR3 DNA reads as TGTGCCAGCAGTCTTGAACTAGCGGGGAAAGAGACCCAGTACTTC. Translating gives CASSLELAGKETQYF.